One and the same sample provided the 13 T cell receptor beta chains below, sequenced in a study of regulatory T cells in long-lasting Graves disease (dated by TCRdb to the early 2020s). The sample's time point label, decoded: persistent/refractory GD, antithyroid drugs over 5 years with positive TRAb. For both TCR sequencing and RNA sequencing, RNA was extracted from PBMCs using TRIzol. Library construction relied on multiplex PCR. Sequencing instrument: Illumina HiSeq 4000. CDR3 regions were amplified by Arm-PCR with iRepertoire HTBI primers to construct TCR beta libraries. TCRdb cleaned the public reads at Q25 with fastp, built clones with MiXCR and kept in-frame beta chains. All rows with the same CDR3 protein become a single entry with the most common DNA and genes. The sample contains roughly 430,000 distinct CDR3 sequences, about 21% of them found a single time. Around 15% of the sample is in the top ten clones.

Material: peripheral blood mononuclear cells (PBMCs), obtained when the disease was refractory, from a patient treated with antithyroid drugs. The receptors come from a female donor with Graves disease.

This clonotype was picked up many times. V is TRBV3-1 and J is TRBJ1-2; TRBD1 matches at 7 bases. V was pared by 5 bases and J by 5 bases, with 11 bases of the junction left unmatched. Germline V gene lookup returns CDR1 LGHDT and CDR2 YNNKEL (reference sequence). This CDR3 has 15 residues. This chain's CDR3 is CASSTRTGFMYGYTF. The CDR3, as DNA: TGTGCCAGCAGCACAAGGACAGGTTTCATGTATGGCTACACCTTC.

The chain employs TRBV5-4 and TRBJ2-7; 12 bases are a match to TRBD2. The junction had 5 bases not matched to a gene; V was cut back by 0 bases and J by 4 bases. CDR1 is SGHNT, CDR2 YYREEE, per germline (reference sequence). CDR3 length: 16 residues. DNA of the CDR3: TGTGCCAGCAGCTTGGGACTAGCGGGAGCACGTTACGAGCAGTACTTC. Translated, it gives CASSLGLAGARYEQYF.

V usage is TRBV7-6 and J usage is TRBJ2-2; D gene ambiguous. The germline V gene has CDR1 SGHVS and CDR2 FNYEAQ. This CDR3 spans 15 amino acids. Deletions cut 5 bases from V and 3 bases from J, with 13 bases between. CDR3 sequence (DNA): TGTGCCAGCAGCCCGAATGTGCCAGACACCGGGGAGCTGTTTTTT. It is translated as CASSPNVPDTGELFF.

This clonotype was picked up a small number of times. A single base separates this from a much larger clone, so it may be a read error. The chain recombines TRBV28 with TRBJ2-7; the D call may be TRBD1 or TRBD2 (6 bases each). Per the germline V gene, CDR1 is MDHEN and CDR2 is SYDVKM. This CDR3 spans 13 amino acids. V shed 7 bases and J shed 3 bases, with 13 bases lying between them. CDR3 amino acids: CASKGGQDYEQYF. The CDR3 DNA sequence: TGTGCCAGCAAGGGGGGACAAGACTACGAGCAGTACTTC.

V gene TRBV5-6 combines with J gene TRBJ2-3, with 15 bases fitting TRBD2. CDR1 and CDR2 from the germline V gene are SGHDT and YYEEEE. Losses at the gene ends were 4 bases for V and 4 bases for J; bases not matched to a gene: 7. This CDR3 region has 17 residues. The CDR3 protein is CASSGGLAGGPPDTQYF. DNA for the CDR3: TGTGCCAGCAGCGGAGGACTAGCGGGAGGGCCTCCAGATACGCAGTATTTT.

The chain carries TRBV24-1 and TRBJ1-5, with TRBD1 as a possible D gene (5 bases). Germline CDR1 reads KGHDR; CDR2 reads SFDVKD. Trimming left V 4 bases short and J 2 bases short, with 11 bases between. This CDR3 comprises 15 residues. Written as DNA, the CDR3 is TGTGCCACCAGTGACCCTACAGGTGGCAATCAGCCCCAGCATTTT. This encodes CATSDPTGGNQPQHF.

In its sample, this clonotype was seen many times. CDR3 nucleotide sequence: TGTGCCAGCAGTTACACCCTAGCGGGAGATGGCGACGAGCAGTACTTC. Encoded protein: CASSYTLAGDGDEQYF. This chain uses TRBV6-9 with TRBJ2-7; TRBD2 matches at 10 bases. The CDR3 has 16 amino acids. The trim removed 3 bases at V and 5 bases at J, leaving 10 bases unmatched. Germline loops: CDR1 MNHGY, CDR2 SVAAGI.

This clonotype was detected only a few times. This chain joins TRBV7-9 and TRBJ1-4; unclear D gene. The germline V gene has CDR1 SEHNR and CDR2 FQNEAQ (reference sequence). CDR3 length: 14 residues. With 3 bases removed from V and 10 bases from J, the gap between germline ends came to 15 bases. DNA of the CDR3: TGTGCCAGCAGCTTGGGTGGGTCGGATGCAAAACTGTTTTTT. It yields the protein CASSLGGSDAKLFF.

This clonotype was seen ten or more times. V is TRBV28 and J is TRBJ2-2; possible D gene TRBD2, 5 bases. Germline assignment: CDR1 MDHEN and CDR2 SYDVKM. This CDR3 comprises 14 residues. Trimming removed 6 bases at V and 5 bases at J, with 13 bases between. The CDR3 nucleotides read TGTGCCAGCAGGAGGGCAGGAAGTACCGGGGAGCTGTTTTTT. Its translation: CASRRAGSTGELFF.

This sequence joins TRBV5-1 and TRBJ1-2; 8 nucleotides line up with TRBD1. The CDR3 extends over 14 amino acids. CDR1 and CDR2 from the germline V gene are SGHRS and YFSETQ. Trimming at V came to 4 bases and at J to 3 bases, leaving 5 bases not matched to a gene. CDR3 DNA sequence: TGCGCCAGCAGCGCCAGGGGGCCCGACTATGGCTACACCTTC. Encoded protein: CASSARGPDYGYTF.

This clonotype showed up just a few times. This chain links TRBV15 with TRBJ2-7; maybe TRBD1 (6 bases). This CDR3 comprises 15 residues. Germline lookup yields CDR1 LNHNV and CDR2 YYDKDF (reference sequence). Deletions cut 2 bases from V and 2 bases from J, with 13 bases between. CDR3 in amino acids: CATSRPRDKPYEQYF. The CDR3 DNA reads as TGTGCCACCAGCAGACCCCGGGACAAACCCTACGAGCAGTACTTC. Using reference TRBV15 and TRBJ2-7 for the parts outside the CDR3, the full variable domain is DAMVIQNPRYQVTQFGKPVTLSCSQTLNHNVMYWYQQKSSQAPKLLFHYYDKDFNNEADTPDNFQSRRPNTSFCFLDIRSPGLGDTAMYLCATSRPRDKPYEQYFGPGTRLTVT.

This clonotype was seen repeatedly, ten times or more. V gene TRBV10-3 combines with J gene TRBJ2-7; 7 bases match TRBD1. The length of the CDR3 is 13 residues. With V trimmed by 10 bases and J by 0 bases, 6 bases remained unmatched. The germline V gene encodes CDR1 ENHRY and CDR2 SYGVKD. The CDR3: CATMTGSSYEQYF. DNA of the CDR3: TGTGCCACGATGACAGGGAGCTCCTACGAGCAGTACTTC.

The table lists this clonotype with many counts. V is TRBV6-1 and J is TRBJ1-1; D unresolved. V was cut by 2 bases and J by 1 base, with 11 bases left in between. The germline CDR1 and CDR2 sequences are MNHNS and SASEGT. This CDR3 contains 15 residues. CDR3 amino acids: CASSEPSRRNTEAFF. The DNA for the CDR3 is TGTGCCAGCAGTGAACCCTCCAGAAGGAACACTGAAGCTTTCTTT.